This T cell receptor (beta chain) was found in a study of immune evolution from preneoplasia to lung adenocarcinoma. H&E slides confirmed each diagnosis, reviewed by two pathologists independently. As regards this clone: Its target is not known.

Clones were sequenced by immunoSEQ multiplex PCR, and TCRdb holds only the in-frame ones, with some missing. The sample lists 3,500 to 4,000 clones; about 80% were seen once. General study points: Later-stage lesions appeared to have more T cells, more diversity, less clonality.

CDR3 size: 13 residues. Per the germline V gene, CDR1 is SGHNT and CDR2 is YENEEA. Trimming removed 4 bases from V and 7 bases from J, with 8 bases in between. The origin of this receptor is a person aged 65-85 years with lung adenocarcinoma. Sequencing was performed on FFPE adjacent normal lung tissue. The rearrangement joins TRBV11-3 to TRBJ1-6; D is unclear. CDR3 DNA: TGTGCCAGCAGCTCTACAGCGAATTCACCCCTCCACTTT. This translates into CASSSTANSPLHF.